This is a list of T cell receptor beta chains from one sample in a study of shared clonotypes between healthy human individuals. Sequencing was performed with immunoSEQ multiplex PCR; in TCRdb, only in-frame clones are kept and a portion is missing. The top ten clones hold approximately 1.5% of a sample with approximately 980,000 clones, around 80% of them seen once. Material for sequencing was memory CD4+ T cells sorted from blood. These TCRs come from a man aged 18 to 35 in good health. CDR3s include the opening cysteine and the closing phenylalanine or tryptophan. Expanded clones get a size class; other rows say once, few or many, or leave the size out.

NA TRBV27 CASSLRTTNEKLFF
NA TRBV7-9 CASSLVRQAEGAFF
NA TRBV5-6 CASRPTGGKAEAFF
NA TRBV7-9 CASSLGVGGPSTDTQYF
NA TRBV5-4 CASSSVGGFKNEQFF
NA TRBV7-9 CASSLPGLGEQFF
few TRBV5-1 CASSLVSGNEQYF
NA TRBV5-4 CASSLSANTEAFF
few TRBV5-6 CASRSWNTGELFF
NA TRBV14 CASSPPGTTHNEQFF
once TRBV6-5 CATTRRDRRHGYTF
few TRBV10-3 CAIRLGVSEKLFF
NA TRBV6-6 CASSPRDTQYF
NA TRBV6-5 CASSYGGGSHEKLFF
NA TRBV5-1 CASKDRVITEAFF
NA TRBV30 CAWSVVGWAYEQYF
NA TRBV2 CASSEKGGSSPLHF
NA TRBV4-1 CASSQGDRGNEKLFF
NA TRBV6-1 CASSSRGHQNTEAFF
NA TRBV28 CASSQIFLKGNTIYF
NA TRBV2 CASSQAGSSYNEQFF
NA TRBV6-6 CASSSPSGRNPNEQFF
few TRBV5-1 CASSSDGMREQFF
once TRBV6-1 CAMADRPNQPQHF
NA TRBV2 CASRYLLADNTDTQYF
NA TRBV2 CASSGRAASYEQYF
NA TRBV27 CASSLSGTKGETQYF
many TRBV6-1 CASKRLAGEGTQYF